The TCR beta chain described here comes from a study of OX40 agonist ivuxolimab in advanced cancers. As for the study in general: Patients receiving dose escalation had hepatocellular carcinoma, melanoma, renal cell or head and neck cancer. Whole-study findings and limits: CD4+ T cells averaged fewer expanded clones than CD8+ T cells.

A note on this clone: What it binds is unknown.

Trimming at V came to 5 bases and at J to 7 bases, leaving 11 bases not matched to a gene. CDR1 and CDR2 from the germline V gene are SGHTA and FQGNSA. The CDR3 extends over 16 amino acids. Some clones are missing from TCRdb's copy, which holds only in-frame ones; the method was immunoSEQ multiplex PCR. The sample has about 100,000 clones, approximately 89% seen once; the top ten hold approximately 0.54%. V and J are TRBV7-2 and TRBJ2-7; 13 bases match TRBD2. The sample here was CD4+ or CD8+ T cells sorted from blood, taken in a trial of the OX40 agonist ivuxolimab. The sequence was collected from an adult with an advanced solid tumor such as melanoma, head and neck, liver or kidney cancer. CDR3: CASSTRTSGRRGEQYF. In DNA form, the CDR3 reads TGTGCCAGCAGCACTCGGACTAGCGGGAGACGGGGTGAGCAGTACTTC.